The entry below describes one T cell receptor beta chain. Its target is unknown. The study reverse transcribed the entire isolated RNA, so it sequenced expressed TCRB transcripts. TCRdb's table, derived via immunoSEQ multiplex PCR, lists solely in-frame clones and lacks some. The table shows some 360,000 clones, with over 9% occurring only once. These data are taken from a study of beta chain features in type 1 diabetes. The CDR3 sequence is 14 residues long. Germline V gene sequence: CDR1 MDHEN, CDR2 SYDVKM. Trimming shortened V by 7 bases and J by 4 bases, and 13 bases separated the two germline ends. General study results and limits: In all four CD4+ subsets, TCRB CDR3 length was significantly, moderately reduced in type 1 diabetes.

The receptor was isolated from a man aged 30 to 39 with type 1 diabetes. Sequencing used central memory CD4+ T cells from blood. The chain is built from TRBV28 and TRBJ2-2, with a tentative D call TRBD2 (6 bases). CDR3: CASIWGGGTGELFF. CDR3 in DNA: TGTGCCAGCATTTGGGGAGGTGGCACCGGGGAGCTGTTTTTT.